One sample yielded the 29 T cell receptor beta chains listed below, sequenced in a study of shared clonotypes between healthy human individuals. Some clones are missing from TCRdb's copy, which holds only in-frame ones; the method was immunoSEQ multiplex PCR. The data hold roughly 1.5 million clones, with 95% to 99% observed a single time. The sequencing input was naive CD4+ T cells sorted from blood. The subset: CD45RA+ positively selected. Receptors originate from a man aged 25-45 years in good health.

The CDR3 DNA is TGTGCCAGCGGTTCCGACACGTACACAGATACGCAGTATTTT. Protein product: CASGSDTYTDTQYF. J is TRBJ2-3 and V is TRBV2, with unresolved D. This CDR3 spans 14 amino acids. Germline lookup yields CDR1 SNHLY and CDR2 FYNNEI. V was shortened by 8 bases and J by 2 bases, with 14 bases between the two germline ends.

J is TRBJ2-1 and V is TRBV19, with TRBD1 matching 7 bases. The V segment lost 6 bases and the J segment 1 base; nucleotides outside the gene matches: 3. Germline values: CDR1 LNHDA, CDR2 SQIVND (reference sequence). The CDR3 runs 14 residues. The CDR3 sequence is CASRGRGSYNEQFF. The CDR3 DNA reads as TGTGCCAGTAGAGGCAGGGGGTCCTACAATGAGCAGTTCTTC.

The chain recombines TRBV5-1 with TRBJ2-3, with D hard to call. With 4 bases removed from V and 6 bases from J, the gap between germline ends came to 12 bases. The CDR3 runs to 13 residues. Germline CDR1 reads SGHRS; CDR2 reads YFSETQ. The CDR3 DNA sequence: TGCGCCAGCAGCATGGTTAGCCCGGATACGCAGTATTTT. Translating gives CASSMVSPDTQYF. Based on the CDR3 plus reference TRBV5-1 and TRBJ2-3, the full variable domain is KAGVTQTPRYLIKTRGQQVTLSCSPISGHRSVSWYQQTPGQGLQFLFEYFSETQRNKGNFPGRFSGRQFSNSRSEMNVSTLELGDSALYLCASSMVSPDTQYFGPGTRLTVL.

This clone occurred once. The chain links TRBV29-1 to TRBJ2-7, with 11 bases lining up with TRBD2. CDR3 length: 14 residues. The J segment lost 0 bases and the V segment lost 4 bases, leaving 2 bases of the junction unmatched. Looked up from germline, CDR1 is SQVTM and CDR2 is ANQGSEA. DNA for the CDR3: TGCAGCGTTGGCGGGACTAGCGGCTCCTACGAGCAGTACTTC. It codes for CSVGGTSGSYEQYF.

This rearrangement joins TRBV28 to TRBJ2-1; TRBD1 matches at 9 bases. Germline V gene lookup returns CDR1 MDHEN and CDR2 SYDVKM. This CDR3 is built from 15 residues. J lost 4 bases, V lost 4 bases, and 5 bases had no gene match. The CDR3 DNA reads TGTGCCAGCAGTTCCGGGGGACAGGGATACAATGAGCAGTTCTTC. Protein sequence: CASSSGGQGYNEQFF.

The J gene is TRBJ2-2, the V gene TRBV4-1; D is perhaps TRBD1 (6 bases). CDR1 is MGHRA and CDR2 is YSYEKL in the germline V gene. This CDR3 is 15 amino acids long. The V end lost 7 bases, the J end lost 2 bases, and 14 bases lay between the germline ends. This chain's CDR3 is CASNRAGTNTGELFF. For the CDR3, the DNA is TGCGCCAGCAACCGAGCCGGGACAAACACCGGGGAGCTGTTTTTT.

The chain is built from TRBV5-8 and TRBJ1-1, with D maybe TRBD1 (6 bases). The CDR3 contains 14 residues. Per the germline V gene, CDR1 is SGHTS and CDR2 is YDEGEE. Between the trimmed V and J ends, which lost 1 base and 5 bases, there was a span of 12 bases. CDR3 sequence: CASSLRRGQTEAFF. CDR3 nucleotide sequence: TGTGCCAGCAGCTTGAGGCGGGGGCAAACTGAAGCTTTCTTT.

CDR3 amino acids: CASSLDFRLAGVSGANVLTF. In DNA form, the CDR3 reads TGTGCCAGCAGCTTAGATTTTCGACTAGCGGGAGTGTCTGGGGCCAACGTCCTGACTTTC. V is TRBV11-2 and J is TRBJ2-6; TRBD2 agrees at 12 bases. V lost 0 bases, J lost 1 base, and 7 bases stayed unmatched. The CDR3 consists of 20 residues. Germline V lookup: CDR1 SGHAT, CDR2 FQNNGV. Together with reference TRBV11-2 and TRBJ2-6, the CDR3 gives the full variable domain: EAGVAQSPRYKIIEKRQSVAFWCNPISGHATLYWYQQILGQGPKLLIQFQNNGVVDDSQLPKDRFSAERLKGVDSTLKIQPAKLEDSAVYLCASSLDFRLAGVSGANVLTFGAGSRLTVL.

The CDR3 DNA sequence: TGTGCCAGCTCCACCGGGACTAGCGGGGCCTACTCCTACGAGCAGTACTTC. This encodes CASSTGTSGAYSYEQYF. The chain joins TRBV18 to TRBJ2-7; TRBD2 matches 13 bases. Germline values: CDR1 KGHSH, CDR2 LQKENI. V dropped 6 bases and J dropped 0; count of bases not matched to a gene: 8. The CDR3 runs to 17 residues. The entire variable domain, with the rest obtained from reference TRBV18 and TRBJ2-7, is as follows: NAGVMQNPRHLVRRRGQEARLRCSPMKGHSHVYWYRQLPEEGLKFMVYLQKENIIDESGMPKERFSAEFPKEGPSILRIQQVVRGDSAAYFCASSTGTSGAYSYEQYFGPGTRLTVT.

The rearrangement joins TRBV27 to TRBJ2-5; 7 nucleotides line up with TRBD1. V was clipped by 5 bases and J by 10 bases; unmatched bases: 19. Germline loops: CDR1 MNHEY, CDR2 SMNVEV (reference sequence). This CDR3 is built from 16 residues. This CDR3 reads CASSNLAGTEGNVQYF. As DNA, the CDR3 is TGTGCCAGCAGTAATTTAGCCGGGACAGAGGGAAACGTCCAGTACTTC.

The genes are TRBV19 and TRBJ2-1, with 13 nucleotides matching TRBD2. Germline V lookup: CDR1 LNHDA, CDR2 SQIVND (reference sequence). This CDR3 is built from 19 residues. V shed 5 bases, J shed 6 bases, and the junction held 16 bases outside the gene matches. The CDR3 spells CASSSRRTSGSNRGNEQFF. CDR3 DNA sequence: TGTGCCAGTAGTTCCCGACGGACTAGCGGGAGCAATAGGGGCAATGAGCAGTTCTTC.

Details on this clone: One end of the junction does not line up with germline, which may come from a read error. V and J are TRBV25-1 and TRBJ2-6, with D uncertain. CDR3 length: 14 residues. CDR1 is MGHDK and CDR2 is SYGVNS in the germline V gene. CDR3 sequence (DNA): TGTGCCACCAGTATTGGAGCTGGGGCCAACGTCCTGACTTTC. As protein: CATSIGAGANVLTF.

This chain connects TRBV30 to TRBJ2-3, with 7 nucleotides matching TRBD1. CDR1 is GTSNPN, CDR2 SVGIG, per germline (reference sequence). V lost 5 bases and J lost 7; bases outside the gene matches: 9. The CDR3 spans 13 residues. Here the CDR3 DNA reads TGTGCCTGGGCGCAGGGGGATGGCCATACGCAGTATTTT. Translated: CAWAQGDGHTQYF.

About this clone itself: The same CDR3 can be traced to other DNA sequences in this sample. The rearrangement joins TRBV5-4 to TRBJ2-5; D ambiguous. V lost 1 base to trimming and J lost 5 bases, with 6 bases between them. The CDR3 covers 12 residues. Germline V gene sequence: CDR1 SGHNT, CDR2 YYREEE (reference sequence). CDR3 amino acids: CASSLLGETQYF. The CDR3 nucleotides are TGTGCCAGCAGCTTGTTGGGGGAGACCCAGTACTTC.

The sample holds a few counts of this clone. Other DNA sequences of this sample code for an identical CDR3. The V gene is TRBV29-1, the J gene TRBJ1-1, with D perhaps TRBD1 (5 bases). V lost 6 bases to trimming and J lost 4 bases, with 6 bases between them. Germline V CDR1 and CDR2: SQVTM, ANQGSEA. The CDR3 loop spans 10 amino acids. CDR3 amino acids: CSVGGTEAFF. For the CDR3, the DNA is TGCAGCGTCGGGGGCACTGAAGCTTTCTTT.

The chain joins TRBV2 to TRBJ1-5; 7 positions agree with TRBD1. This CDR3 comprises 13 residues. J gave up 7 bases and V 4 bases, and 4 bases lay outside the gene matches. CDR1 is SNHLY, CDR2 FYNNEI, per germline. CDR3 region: CASSGGQSQPQHF. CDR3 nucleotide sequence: TGTGCCAGCAGTGGGGGACAGTCCCAGCCCCAGCATTTT.

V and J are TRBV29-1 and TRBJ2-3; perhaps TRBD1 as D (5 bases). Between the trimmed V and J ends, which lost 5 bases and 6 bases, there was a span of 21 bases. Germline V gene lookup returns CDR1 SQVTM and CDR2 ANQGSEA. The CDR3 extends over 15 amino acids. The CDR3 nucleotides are TGCAGCGTTTCCCCCCTAGGGCAGGGCGGCGATACGCAGTATTTT. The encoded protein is CSVSPLGQGGDTQYF.

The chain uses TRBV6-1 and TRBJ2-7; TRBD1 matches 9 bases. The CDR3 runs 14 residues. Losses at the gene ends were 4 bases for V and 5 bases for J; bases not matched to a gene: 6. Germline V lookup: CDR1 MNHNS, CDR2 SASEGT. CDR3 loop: CASSVDRGKDEQYF. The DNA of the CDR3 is TGTGCCAGCAGTGTTGACAGGGGGAAGGACGAGCAGTACTTC.

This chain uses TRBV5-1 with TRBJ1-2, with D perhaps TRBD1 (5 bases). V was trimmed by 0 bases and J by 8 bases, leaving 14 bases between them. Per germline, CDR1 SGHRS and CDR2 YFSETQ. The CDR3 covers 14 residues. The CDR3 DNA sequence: TGCGCCAGCAGCTTGGGGCAGGGTGGCGAGGGCTACACCTTC. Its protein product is CASSLGQGGEGYTF. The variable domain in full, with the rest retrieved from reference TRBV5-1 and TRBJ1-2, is KAGVTQTPRYLIKTRGQQVTLSCSPISGHRSVSWYQQTPGQGLQFLFEYFSETQRNKGNFPGRFSGRQFSNSRSEMNVSTLELGDSALYLCASSLGQGGEGYTFGSGTRLTVV.

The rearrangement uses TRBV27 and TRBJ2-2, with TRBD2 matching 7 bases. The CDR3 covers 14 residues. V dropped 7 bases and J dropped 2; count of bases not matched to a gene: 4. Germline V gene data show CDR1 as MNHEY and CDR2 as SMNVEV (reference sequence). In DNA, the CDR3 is TGTGCCAGCACCACTAGCGCCAACACCGGGGAGCTGTTTTTT. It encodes CASTTSANTGELFF.

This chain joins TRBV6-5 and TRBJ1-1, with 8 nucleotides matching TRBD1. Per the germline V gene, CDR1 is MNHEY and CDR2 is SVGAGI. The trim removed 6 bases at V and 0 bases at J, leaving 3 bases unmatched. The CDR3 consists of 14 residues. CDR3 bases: TGTGCCAGCAGAGGGACAGGAATGAACACTGAAGCTTTCTTT. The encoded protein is CASRGTGMNTEAFF.

CDR3 in DNA: TGTGCCAGTAGTATCCGTAGGGGAAAAGGTGAAAAACTGTTTTTT. This sequence encodes CASSIRRGKGEKLFF. This chain connects TRBV19 to TRBJ1-4, with D perhaps matching TRBD1 (5 bases). Germline V gene sequence: CDR1 LNHDA, CDR2 SQIVND (reference sequence). V lost 3 bases and J lost 7, with 15 bases in between. The CDR3 spans 15 residues.

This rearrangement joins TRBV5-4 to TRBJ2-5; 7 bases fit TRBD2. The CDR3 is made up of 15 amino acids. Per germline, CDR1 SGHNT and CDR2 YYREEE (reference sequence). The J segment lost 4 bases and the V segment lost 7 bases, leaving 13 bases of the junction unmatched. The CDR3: CASRQTGGRGETQYF. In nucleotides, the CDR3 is TGTGCCAGCCGCCAGACGGGGGGTCGAGGAGAGACCCAGTACTTC.

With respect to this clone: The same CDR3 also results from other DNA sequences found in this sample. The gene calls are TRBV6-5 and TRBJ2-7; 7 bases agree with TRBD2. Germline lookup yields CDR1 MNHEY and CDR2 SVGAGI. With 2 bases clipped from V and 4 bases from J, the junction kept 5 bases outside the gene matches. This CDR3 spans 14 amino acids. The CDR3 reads CASSYGTGGYEQYF. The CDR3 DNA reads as TGTGCCAGCAGTTACGGGACGGGGGGTTACGAGCAGTACTTC.

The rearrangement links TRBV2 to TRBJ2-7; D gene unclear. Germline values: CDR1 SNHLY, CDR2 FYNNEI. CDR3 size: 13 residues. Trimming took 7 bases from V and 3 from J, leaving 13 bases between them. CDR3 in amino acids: CASKEPAVYEQYF. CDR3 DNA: TGTGCCAGCAAAGAACCGGCGGTCTACGAGCAGTACTTC.

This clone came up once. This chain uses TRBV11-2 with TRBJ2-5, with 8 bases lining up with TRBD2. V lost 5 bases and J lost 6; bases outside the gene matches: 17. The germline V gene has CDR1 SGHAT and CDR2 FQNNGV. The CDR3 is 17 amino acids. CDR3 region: CASSHSGTPPRDQTQYF. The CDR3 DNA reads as TGTGCCAGCAGCCATAGCGGGACCCCCCCAAGGGATCAGACCCAGTACTTC.

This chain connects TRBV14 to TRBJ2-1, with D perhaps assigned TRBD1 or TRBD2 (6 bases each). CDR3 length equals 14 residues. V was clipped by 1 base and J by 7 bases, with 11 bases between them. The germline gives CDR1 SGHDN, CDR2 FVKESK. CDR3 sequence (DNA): TGTGCCAGCAGCCAAGCGGGGGCGCCGAATGAGCAGTTCTTC. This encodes CASSQAGAPNEQFF.

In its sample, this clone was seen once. The CDR3 DNA follows: TGCGCCAGCAGCCTCGCGGGGGGTATCAACGAGCAGTACTTC. This gives the protein CASSLAGGINEQYF. V usage is TRBV5-1 and J usage is TRBJ2-7, with 8 nucleotides matching TRBD2. Per germline, CDR1 SGHRS and CDR2 YFSETQ. Trimming removed 4 bases from V and 5 bases from J; junction bases left unmatched: 8. CDR3 length: 14 amino acids.

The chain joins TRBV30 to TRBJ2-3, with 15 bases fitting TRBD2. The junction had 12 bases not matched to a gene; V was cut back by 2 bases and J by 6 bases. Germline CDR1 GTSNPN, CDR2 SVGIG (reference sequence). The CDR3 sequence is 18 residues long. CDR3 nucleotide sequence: TGTGCCTGGAGTATCATAGGACTAGCGGGAGGGCCGAGGGATACGCAGTATTTT. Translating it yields CAWSIIGLAGGPRDTQYF.